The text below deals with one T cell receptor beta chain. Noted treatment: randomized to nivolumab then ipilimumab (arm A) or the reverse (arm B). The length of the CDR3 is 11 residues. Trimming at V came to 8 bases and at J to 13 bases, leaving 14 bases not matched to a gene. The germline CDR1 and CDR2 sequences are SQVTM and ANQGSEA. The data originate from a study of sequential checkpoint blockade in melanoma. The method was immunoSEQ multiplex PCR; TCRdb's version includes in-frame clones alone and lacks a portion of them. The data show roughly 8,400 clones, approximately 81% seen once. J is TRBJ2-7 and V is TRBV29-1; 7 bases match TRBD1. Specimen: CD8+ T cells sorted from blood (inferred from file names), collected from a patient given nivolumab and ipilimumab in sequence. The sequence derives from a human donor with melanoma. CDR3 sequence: CSTWTGTAYYF. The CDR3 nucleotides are TGCAGCACCTGGACCGGGACAGCCTATTACTTC.